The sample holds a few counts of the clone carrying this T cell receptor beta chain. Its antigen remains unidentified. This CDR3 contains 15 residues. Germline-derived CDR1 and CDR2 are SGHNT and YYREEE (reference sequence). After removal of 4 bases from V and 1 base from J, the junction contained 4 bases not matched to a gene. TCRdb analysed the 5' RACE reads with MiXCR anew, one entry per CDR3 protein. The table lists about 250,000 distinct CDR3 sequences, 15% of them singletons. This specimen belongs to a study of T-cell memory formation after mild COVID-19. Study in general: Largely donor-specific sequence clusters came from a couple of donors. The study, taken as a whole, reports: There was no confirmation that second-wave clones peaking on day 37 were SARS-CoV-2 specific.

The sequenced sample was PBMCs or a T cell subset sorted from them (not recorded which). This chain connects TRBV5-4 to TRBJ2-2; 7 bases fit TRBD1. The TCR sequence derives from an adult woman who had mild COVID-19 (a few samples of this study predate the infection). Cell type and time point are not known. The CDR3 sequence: CASSNRGLNTGELFF. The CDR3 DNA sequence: TGTGCCAGCAGCAACAGGGGCCTGAACACCGGGGAGCTGTTTTTT. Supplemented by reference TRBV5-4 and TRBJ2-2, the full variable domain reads ETGVTQSPTHLIKTRGQQVTLRCSSQSGHNTVSWYQQALGQGPQFIFQYYREEENGRGNFPPRFSGLQFPNYSSELNVNALELDDSALYLCASSNRGLNTGELFFGEGSRLTVL.